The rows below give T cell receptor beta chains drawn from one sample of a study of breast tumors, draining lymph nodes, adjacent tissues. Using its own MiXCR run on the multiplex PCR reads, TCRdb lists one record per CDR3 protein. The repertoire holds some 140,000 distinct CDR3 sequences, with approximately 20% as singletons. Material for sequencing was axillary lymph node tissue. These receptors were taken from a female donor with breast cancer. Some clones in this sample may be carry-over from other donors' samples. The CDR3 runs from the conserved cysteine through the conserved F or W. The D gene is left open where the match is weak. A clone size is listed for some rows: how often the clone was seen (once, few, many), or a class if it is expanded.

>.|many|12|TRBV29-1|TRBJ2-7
CSVRTGAYEQYF
TGCAGCGTTCGGACGGGAGCCTACGAGCAGTACTTC
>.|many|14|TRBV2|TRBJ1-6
CASSPTEYNSPLHF
TGTGCCAGCAGTCCGACTGAGTATAATTCACCCCTCCACTTT
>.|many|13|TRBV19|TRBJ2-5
CASRRDHKETQYF
TGTGCCAGTAGGCGGGACCATAAAGAGACCCAGTACTTC
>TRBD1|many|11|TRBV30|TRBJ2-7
CAWGQGNEQYF
TGTGCCTGGGGACAGGGAAACGAGCAGTACTTC
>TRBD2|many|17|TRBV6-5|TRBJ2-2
CASSSHSVSGRRRELFF
TGTGCCAGCAGTTCTCATTCCGTTAGCGGGAGGCGCAGGGAGCTGTTTTTT
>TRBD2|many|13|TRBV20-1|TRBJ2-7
CSARGLAGVEQYF
TGCAGTGCTAGGGGACTAGCGGGAGTCGAGCAGTACTTC
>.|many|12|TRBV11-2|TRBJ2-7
CASSPDSSEQYF
TGTGCCAGCAGCCCAGACTCTAGCGAGCAGTACTTC
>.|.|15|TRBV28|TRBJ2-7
CASSPLNPTSYEQYF
TGTGCCAGCAGTCCCCTAAATCCAACGTCCTACGAGCAGTACTTC
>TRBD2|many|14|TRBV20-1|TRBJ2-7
CSARASLAPYEQYF
TGCAGTGCTAGAGCCTCACTAGCGCCCTACGAGCAGTACTTC
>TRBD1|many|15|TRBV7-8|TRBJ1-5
CASSQGQGSNQPQHF
TGTGCCAGCAGCCAAGGACAGGGTAGCAATCAGCCCCAGCATTTT
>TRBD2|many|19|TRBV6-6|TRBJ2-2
CASSYRQGLAGGLTGELFF
TGTGCCAGCAGCTATCGACAGGGACTAGCGGGAGGCCTAACCGGGGAGCTGTTTTTT
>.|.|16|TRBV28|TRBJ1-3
CASSPRTFHSGNTIYF
TGTGCCAGCAGTCCCCGAACCTTCCACTCTGGAAACACCATATATTTT
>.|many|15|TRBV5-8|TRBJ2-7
CASSLRGNYIDEQYF
TGTGCCAGCAGCTTGAGGGGTAATTACATCGACGAGCAGTACTTC
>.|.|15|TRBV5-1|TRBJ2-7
CASSLAVGATYGRYF
TGCGCCAGCAGCTTGGCTGTTGGTGCCACCTACGGGCGGTACTTC
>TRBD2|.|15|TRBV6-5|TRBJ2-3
CASSSLSGGGDTQYF
TGTGCCAGCAGTTCCCTATCCGGCGGGGGAGATACGCAGTATTTT
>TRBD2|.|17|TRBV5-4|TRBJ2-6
CASSLREGAGGANVLTF
TGTGCCAGCAGCTTGCGGGAGGGCGCAGGAGGGGCCAACGTCCTGACTTTC
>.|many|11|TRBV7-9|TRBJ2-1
CASSFSDEQFF
TGTGCCAGCAGCTTCTCGGACGAGCAGTTCTTC
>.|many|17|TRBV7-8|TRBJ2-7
CASSLDSGVSSSYEQYF
TGTGCCAGCAGCTTAGACTCAGGGGTCTCCAGCTCCTACGAGCAGTACTTC
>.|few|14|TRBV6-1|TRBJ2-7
CASTGTQASYEQYF
TGTGCCAGCACCGGGACGCAGGCCTCCTACGAGCAGTACTTC
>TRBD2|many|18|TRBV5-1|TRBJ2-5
CASSYGTSGRALAETQYF
TGCGCCAGCAGCTACGGGACTAGCGGGAGGGCCTTGGCAGAGACCCAGTACTTC
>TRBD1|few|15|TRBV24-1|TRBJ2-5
CATSDSGQGLETQYF
TGTGCCACCAGTGACTCGGGACAGGGTCTCGAGACCCAGTACTTC
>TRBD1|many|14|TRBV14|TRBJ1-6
CASSPGQNNSPLHF
TGTGCCAGCAGCCCGGGACAGAATAATTCACCCCTCCACTTT
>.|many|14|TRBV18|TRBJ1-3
CASSPNYSGNTIYF
TGTGCCAGCTCTCCCAATTACTCTGGAAACACCATATATTTT
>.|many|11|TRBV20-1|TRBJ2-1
CSAGADNEQFF
TGCAGTGCTGGGGCTGACAATGAGCAGTTCTTC
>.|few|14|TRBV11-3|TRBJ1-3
CASSLGGVGNTIYF
TGTGCCAGCAGCTTGGGAGGGGTCGGAAACACCATATATTTT
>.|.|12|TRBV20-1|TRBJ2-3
CSARPSADTQCF
TGCAGCGCTAGACCCTCAGCAGATACGCAGTGTTTT
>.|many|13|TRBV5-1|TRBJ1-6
CASSDHRDSPLHF
TGCGCCAGCAGCGATCACAGGGATTCACCCCTCCACTTT
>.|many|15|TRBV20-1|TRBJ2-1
CSARDMGPARDEQFF
TGCAGTGCTAGAGATATGGGACCAGCAAGAGATGAGCAGTTCTTC
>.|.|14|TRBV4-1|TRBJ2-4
CASSPLAGGDIQYF
TGCGCCAGCAGCCCTCTGGCCGGGGGAGACATTCAGTACTTC
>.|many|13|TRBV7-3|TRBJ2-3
CASSLRASDTQYF
TGTGCCAGCAGCTTGAGGGCCTCAGATACGCAGTATTTT
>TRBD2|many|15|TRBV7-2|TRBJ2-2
CASTGAGGPGGELFF
TGTGCCAGTACGGGAGCGGGAGGGCCGGGCGGGGAGCTGTTTTTT
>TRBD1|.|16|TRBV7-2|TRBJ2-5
CASSLFARQGRETQYF
TGTGCCAGCAGCTTATTCGCACGACAGGGCCGAGAGACCCAGTACTTC
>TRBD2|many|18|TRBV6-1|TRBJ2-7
CASSSGLAGVGGAYEQYF
TGTGCCAGCAGTTCGGGACTAGCGGGAGTCGGGGGTGCCTACGAGCAGTACTTC
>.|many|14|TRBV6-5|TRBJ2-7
CASSYSGERHEQYF
TGTGCCAGCAGTTACTCGGGGGAGCGACACGAGCAGTACTTC
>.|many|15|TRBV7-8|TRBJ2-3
CASSSTDGYTDTQYF
TGTGCCAGCAGCTCGACGGACGGATACACAGATACGCAGTATTTT
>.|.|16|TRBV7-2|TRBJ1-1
CASSLGGRSVNTEAFF
TGTGCCAGCAGCTTAGGGGGCAGATCCGTGAACACTGAAGCTTTCTTT
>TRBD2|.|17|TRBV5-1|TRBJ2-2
CASSQPGTSSITGELFF
TGCGCCAGCAGCCAGCCCGGGACTAGCAGCATCACCGGGGAGCTGTTTTTT
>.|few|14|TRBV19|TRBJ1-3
CASKRQSSGNTIYF
TGTGCCAGTAAACGCCAGAGCTCTGGAAACACCATATATTTT
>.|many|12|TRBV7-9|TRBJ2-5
CASSLTMETQYF
TGTGCCAGCAGCTTAACTATGGAGACCCAGTACTTC
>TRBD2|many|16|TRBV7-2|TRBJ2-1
CASSPHGGNNHAEQFF
TGTGCCAGCAGCCCGCACGGGGGGAACAACCACGCTGAGCAGTTCTTC
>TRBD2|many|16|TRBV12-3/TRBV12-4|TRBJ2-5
CASSRLAGALQETQYF
TGTGCCAGCAGCCGACTAGCGGGAGCCCTCCAAGAGACCCAGTACTTC
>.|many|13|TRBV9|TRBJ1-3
CASSAPGGNTIYF
TGTGCCAGCAGCGCCCCCGGGGGAAACACCATATATTTT
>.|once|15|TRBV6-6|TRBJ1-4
CASSYTRGQQEKLFF
TGTGCCAGCAGTTACACAAGAGGACAGCAAGAAAAACTGTTTTTT
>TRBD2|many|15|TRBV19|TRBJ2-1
CASSYSGSSYNEQFF
TGTGCCAGTAGTTATAGCGGGAGCTCCTACAATGAGCAGTTCTTC
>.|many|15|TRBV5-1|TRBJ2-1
CASSDRPGGQSEQFF
TGCGCCAGCAGCGATAGGCCCGGGGGGCAGAGTGAGCAGTTCTTC
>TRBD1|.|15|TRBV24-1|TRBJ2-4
CATSDTGQGKNIQYF
TGTGCCACCAGTGATACGGGACAGGGTAAAAACATTCAGTACTTC
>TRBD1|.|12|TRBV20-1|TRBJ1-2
CSARVDREGYTF
TGCAGTGCTAGAGTCGACAGGGAAGGCTACACCTTC
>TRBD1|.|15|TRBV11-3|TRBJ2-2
CASSSGGLNTGELFF
TGTGCCAGCAGCTCAGGGGGCTTAAACACCGGGGAGCTGTTTTTT
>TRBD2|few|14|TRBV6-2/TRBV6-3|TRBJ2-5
CASSRSGNRETQYF
TGTGCCAGCAGCCGTAGCGGGAATCGAGAGACCCAGTACTTC
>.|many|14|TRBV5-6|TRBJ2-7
CASSLGGREHEQYF
TGTGCCAGCAGCTTGGGCGGCAGGGAGCACGAGCAGTACTTC
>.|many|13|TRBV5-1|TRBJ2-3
CASSTGPTDTQYF
TGCGCCAGCAGCACTGGACCCACAGATACGCAGTATTTT
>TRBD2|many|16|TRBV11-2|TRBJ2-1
CASSLELVSGIDEQFF
TGTGCCAGCAGCTTAGAATTAGTCAGCGGGATCGATGAGCAGTTCTTC
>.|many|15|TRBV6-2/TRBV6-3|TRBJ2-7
CASSYSAPGPYEQYF
TGTGCCAGCAGTTATAGCGCCCCGGGGCCCTACGAGCAGTACTTC
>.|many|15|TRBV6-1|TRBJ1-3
CASSGGPISGNTIYF
TGTGCCAGCAGCGGGGGACCGATCTCTGGAAACACCATATATTTT
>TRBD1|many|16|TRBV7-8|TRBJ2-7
CASSLGRGTGSYEQYF
TGTGCCAGCAGCTTAGGTAGGGGGACAGGGTCCTACGAGCAGTACTTC